A selection of T cell receptor beta chains follows, all from one sample in a study of blood T cell repertoires in COVID-19. The protocol was immunoSEQ multiplex PCR, while the TCRdb copy is restricted to in-frame clones and leaves out a portion. The repertoire holds roughly 100,000 clones, with around 85% as singletons. Specimen: peripheral blood. These receptors all stem from a woman in her 70s with active or convalescent COVID-19. CDR3s include the opening cysteine and the closing phenylalanine or tryptophan.

j_gene	v_gene	len	CDR3aa
TRBJ2-1	TRBV19	16	CASSTRLAGGPYEQFF
TRBJ1-2	TRBV6-5	14	CASNVYDSSYGYTF
TRBJ1-5	TRBV30	13	CAWSGGEYQPQHF
TRBJ1-1	TRBV20-1	11	CSAGGDTEAFF
TRBJ1-3	TRBV10-3	15	CAISEEDSSGNTIYF
TRBJ1-1	TRBV6-5	13	CASNLDRNTEAFF
TRBJ1-2	TRBV9	12	CASSGQGYGYTF
TRBJ1-1	TRBV6-5	15	CASSYTGGMNTEAFF
TRBJ2-7	TRBV18	15	CASSPVTAIDYEQYF
TRBJ1-4	TRBV23-1	14	CASSKRTGNEKLFF
TRBJ1-1	TRBV15	15	CATSREAQSYTEAFF
TRBJ2-1	TRBV7-2	15	CASSLGASSYNEQFF
TRBJ2-7	TRBV23-1	16	CASSQERDRQTYEQYF
TRBJ1-2	TRBV24-1	14	CATSDAGTSGGYTF
TRBJ1-1	TRBV2	14	CATSSQGRKTEAFF
TRBJ2-1	TRBV9	19	CASSAYVAAGGHEYNEQFF
TRBJ2-1	TRBV19	14	CASSPGGAWNEQFF
TRBJ2-5	TRBV29-1	13	CSVAQQGRETQYF
TRBJ2-3	TRBV7-4	18	CASSLGSPSGRAVDTQYF
TRBJ2-1	TRBV4-3	16	CASSQDLGTVNNEQFF
TRBJ1-6	TRBV6-5	14	CASSYDRNNSPLHF
TRBJ2-1	TRBV6-5	15	CASRAGTSGYNEQFF
TRBJ2-7	TRBV28	15	CASSLSNRGQDEQYF
TRBJ1-2	TRBV5-5	12	CASSLVSDGYTF
TRBJ1-3	TRBV7-6	17	CASSSGRVHTGGNTIYF
TRBJ2-2	TRBV3-1/TRBV3-2	17	CASSQGLAGVGTGELFF
TRBJ2-1	TRBV11-2	12	CASSLVPLEQFF
TRBJ2-3	TRBV27	16	CASSKALAPSTDTQYF
TRBJ2-7	TRBV3-1/TRBV3-2	13	CASGIAGTYEQYF
TRBJ1-3	TRBV7-2	15	CASSLAPRIGNTIYF
TRBJ2-3	TRBV2	15	CASIHSESSTDTQYF
TRBJ1-2	TRBV6-5	15	CASSYKWTGNYGYTF
TRBJ2-1	TRBV27	16	CASSLFKGLAGHEQFF
TRBJ2-3	TRBV28	12	CASSSDFHTQYF
TRBJ2-2	TRBV7-6	16	CASSPRQGAATGELFF
TRBJ1-2	TRBV7-3	17	CASSLTLYGEVRYGYTF
TRBJ2-2	TRBV5-6	18	CASSLGLAGHANTGELFF
TRBJ2-2	TRBV7-6	14	CASSLQGYTGELFF
TRBJ2-7	TRBV6-2/TRBV6-3	17	CASSSLLGQGRSYEQYF
TRBJ1-2	TRBV7-2	15	CASSLEGGGSYGYTF
TRBJ2-1	TRBV2	15	CASSERVGGVNEQFF
TRBJ2-1	TRBV10-1	14	CASSSGTGGNEQFF
TRBJ2-3	TRBV11-2	19	CASSPKGGGISIRTDTQYF
TRBJ1-4	TRBV19	15	CASSIPAQGSEKLFF
TRBJ2-5	TRBV11-2	14	CASSLVYSEETQYF
TRBJ2-1	TRBV7-9	16	CASSLRGLADYNEQFF
TRBJ1-5	TRBV5-3	16	CARSSPRRGAGQPQHF
TRBJ1-1	TRBV2	14	CASSVTDAGTEAFF
TRBJ2-5	TRBV5-4	15	CASSLARGARETQYF
TRBJ1-1	TRBV18	13	CASSPAGDTEAFF
TRBJ1-2	TRBV7-2	14	CASSSSRTGGGYTF
TRBJ1-5	TRBV19	16	CASSIGAGVTNQPQHF
TRBJ2-5	TRBV7-2	12	CASSRDRETQYF